The rows below give T cell receptor beta chains drawn from one sample of a study of blood T cell repertoires in COVID-19. The assay was immunoSEQ multiplex PCR, and TCRdb's table has in-frame clones only and misses some. Of 25,000 to 35,000 clones listed, 70% to 85% are singletons. The sequencing sample was made of peripheral blood. These receptors all come from an elderly man with active or convalescent COVID-19. Each CDR3 is given with its conserved first and last residue. Fields, in order: clone size, D gene, J gene, V gene, CDR3 protein, CDR3 DNA. A D gene is named only where the DNA matches it firmly. The size of a clone is reported for some rows only, either as once, few or many, or as a class for expanded clones.

clone size: -
D gene: -
J gene: TRBJ2-7
V gene: TRBV10-3
CDR3 protein: CAISGTVTYEQYF
CDR3 DNA: TGTGCCATCAGTGGGACAGTAACCTACGAGCAGTACTTC

clone size: -
D gene: -
J gene: TRBJ2-5
V gene: TRBV7-8
CDR3 protein: CASSLERTALTQYF
CDR3 DNA: TGTGCCAGCAGCTTAGAGAGGACAGCACTGACCCAGTACTTC

clone size: -
D gene: -
J gene: TRBJ2-7
V gene: TRBV25-1
CDR3 protein: CASSVEGVFYEQYF
CDR3 DNA: TGTGCCAGCAGCGTAGAAGGGGTCTTCTACGAGCAGTACTTC

clone size: -
D gene: -
J gene: TRBJ1-1
V gene: TRBV13
CDR3 protein: CASSFSGGEAFF
CDR3 DNA: TGTGCCAGCAGCTTTTCCGGGGGGGAAGCTTTCTTT

clone size: -
D gene: -
J gene: TRBJ2-7
V gene: TRBV4-2
CDR3 protein: CASSQTGTITYEQYF
CDR3 DNA: TGTGCCAGCAGCCAAACCGGGACAATTACCTACGAGCAGTACTTC

clone size: -
D gene: -
J gene: TRBJ2-2
V gene: TRBV5-1
CDR3 protein: CASSVSLSGELFF
CDR3 DNA: TGCGCCAGCAGCGTAAGCCTGTCCGGGGAGCTGTTTTTT

clone size: -
D gene: TRBD2
J gene: TRBJ2-1
V gene: TRBV5-1
CDR3 protein: CASSFGTRGNEQFF
CDR3 DNA: TGCGCCAGCAGCTTTGGGACTAGAGGCAATGAGCAGTTCTTC

clone size: once
D gene: TRBD1
J gene: TRBJ2-7
V gene: TRBV5-1
CDR3 protein: CASSLLPTGDSYEQYF
CDR3 DNA: TGCGCCAGCAGCTTGCTCCCGACAGGGGACTCCTACGAGCAGTACTTC

clone size: -
D gene: TRBD1
J gene: TRBJ1-1
V gene: TRBV7-2
CDR3 protein: CASSLVGQGVSEAFF
CDR3 DNA: TGTGCCAGCAGCTTAGTAGGACAGGGGGTATCTGAAGCTTTCTTT

clone size: -
D gene: -
J gene: TRBJ1-2
V gene: TRBV6-1
CDR3 protein: CASSEARGYYGYTF
CDR3 DNA: TGTGCCAGCAGTGAAGCGCGGGGGTACTATGGCTACACCTTC

clone size: few
D gene: TRBD1
J gene: TRBJ2-5
V gene: TRBV24-1
CDR3 protein: CATSDSQGAGETQYF
CDR3 DNA: TGTGCCACCAGTGATTCACAGGGGGCGGGGGAGACCCAGTACTTC

clone size: -
D gene: TRBD1
J gene: TRBJ1-3
V gene: TRBV5-1
CDR3 protein: CASSLAPGTGGSSGNTIYF
CDR3 DNA: TGCGCCAGCAGCTTGGCCCCCGGGACAGGGGGATCCTCTGGAAACACCATATATTTT

clone size: -
D gene: TRBD1
J gene: TRBJ1-1
V gene: TRBV28
CDR3 protein: CASNKVETGAAFF
CDR3 DNA: TGTGCCAGCAACAAGGTAGAAACAGGGGCGGCTTTCTTT

clone size: -
D gene: -
J gene: TRBJ2-7
V gene: TRBV25-1
CDR3 protein: CASTLGAAISKDEQYF
CDR3 DNA: TGTGCCAGTACCCTAGGCGCGGCTATCTCCAAGGACGAGCAGTACTTC

clone size: -
D gene: TRBD1
J gene: TRBJ1-4
V gene: TRBV15
CDR3 protein: CATSRDRGQGREKLFF
CDR3 DNA: TGTGCCACCAGCAGAGATCGGGGACAGGGGCGCGAAAAACTGTTTTTT

clone size: -
D gene: TRBD1
J gene: TRBJ2-4
V gene: TRBV18
CDR3 protein: CASSPGQGAIIQYF
CDR3 DNA: TGTGCCAGCTCACCGGGACAGGGGGCTATCATTCAGTACTTC

clone size: few
D gene: -
J gene: TRBJ1-2
V gene: TRBV3-1/TRBV3-2
CDR3 protein: CASSQDRNRGYGYTF
CDR3 DNA: TGTGCCAGCAGCCAAGATAGAAATCGGGGCTATGGCTACACCTTC

clone size: once
D gene: -
J gene: TRBJ2-3
V gene: TRBV16
CDR3 protein: CASSRGSTDTQYF
CDR3 DNA: TGTGCCAGCAGTCGGGGAAGCACAGATACGCAGTATTTT

clone size: few
D gene: -
J gene: TRBJ2-5
V gene: TRBV6-1
CDR3 protein: CASSETGLGETQYF
CDR3 DNA: TGTGCCAGCAGTGAAACGGGTCTCGGGGAGACCCAGTACTTC

clone size: -
D gene: TRBD1
J gene: TRBJ1-4
V gene: TRBV12-3/TRBV12-4
CDR3 protein: CASSFGQGKLFF
CDR3 DNA: TGTGCCAGCAGTTTTGGACAGGGAAAACTGTTTTTT

clone size: -
D gene: -
J gene: TRBJ1-2
V gene: TRBV3-1/TRBV3-2
CDR3 protein: CASSQDALRATGYTF
CDR3 DNA: TGTGCCAGCAGCCAAGATGCTCTCAGGGCCACTGGCTACACCTTC

clone size: -
D gene: -
J gene: TRBJ1-4
V gene: TRBV5-1
CDR3 protein: CASSLGRVLNEKLFF
CDR3 DNA: TGCGCCAGCAGCTTGGGCAGGGTCCTTAATGAAAAACTGTTTTTT

clone size: -
D gene: -
J gene: TRBJ2-2
V gene: TRBV5-4
CDR3 protein: CASSLAMNTGELFF
CDR3 DNA: TGTGCCAGCAGCTTGGCCATGAACACCGGGGAGCTGTTTTTT

clone size: -
D gene: TRBD2
J gene: TRBJ2-1
V gene: TRBV2
CDR3 protein: CASSPLAGHRLYNEQFF
CDR3 DNA: TGTGCCAGCAGCCCGTTAGCGGGACACCGCCTCTACAATGAGCAGTTCTTC

clone size: -
D gene: -
J gene: TRBJ2-4
V gene: TRBV7-2
CDR3 protein: CASSPAETVDKNIQYF
CDR3 DNA: TGTGCCAGCAGCCCTGCCGAGACTGTTGACAAAAACATTCAGTACTTC

clone size: -
D gene: -
J gene: TRBJ2-3
V gene: TRBV18
CDR3 protein: CASSPQDSGTDTQYF
CDR3 DNA: TGTGCCAGCTCACCGCAGGACTCGGGTACGGATACGCAGTATTTT

clone size: -
D gene: TRBD1
J gene: TRBJ1-2
V gene: TRBV4-2
CDR3 protein: CASSQGTGKDYGYTF
CDR3 DNA: TGTGCCAGCAGCCAAGGGACAGGGAAAGACTATGGCTACACCTTC

clone size: -
D gene: TRBD1
J gene: TRBJ1-6
V gene: TRBV3-1/TRBV3-2
CDR3 protein: CASSQATGFSYNSPLHF
CDR3 DNA: TGTGCCAGCAGCCAAGCGACAGGGTTTTCCTATAATTCACCCCTCCACTTT

clone size: -
D gene: -
J gene: TRBJ2-3
V gene: TRBV7-9
CDR3 protein: CASSLGVMVPAPTDTQYF
CDR3 DNA: TGTGCCAGCAGCTTAGGAGTAATGGTCCCCGCTCCCACAGATACGCAGTATTTT

clone size: -
D gene: -
J gene: TRBJ2-5
V gene: TRBV3-1/TRBV3-2
CDR3 protein: CASSQDISVGTQYF
CDR3 DNA: TGTGCCAGCAGCCAAGATATCTCGGTTGGGACCCAGTACTTC

clone size: once
D gene: TRBD2
J gene: TRBJ2-3
V gene: TRBV10-3
CDR3 protein: CAIGSGTRGDTQYF
CDR3 DNA: TGTGCCATCGGCTCCGGGACTAGGGGGGATACGCAGTATTTT

clone size: -
D gene: -
J gene: TRBJ2-3
V gene: TRBV1
CDR3 protein: CTSSQMDRRYSTDTQYF
CDR3 DNA: TGCACCAGCAGCCAGATGGACAGAAGGTATAGCACAGATACGCAGTATTTT

clone size: few
D gene: TRBD2
J gene: TRBJ2-1
V gene: TRBV6-6
CDR3 protein: CASSPSGGARNEQFF
CDR3 DNA: TGTGCCAGCAGCCCCAGCGGGGGGGCTAGGAATGAGCAGTTCTTC

clone size: -
D gene: -
J gene: TRBJ1-5
V gene: TRBV19
CDR3 protein: CASAISGAPNQPQHF
CDR3 DNA: TGTGCCAGCGCCATTTCAGGGGCCCCAAATCAGCCCCAGCATTTT

clone size: -
D gene: TRBD1
J gene: TRBJ2-2
V gene: TRBV18
CDR3 protein: CASSPPQGVNTGELFF
CDR3 DNA: TGTGCCAGCTCACCACCACAGGGGGTGAACACCGGGGAGCTGTTTTTT

clone size: -
D gene: -
J gene: TRBJ1-2
V gene: TRBV7-8
CDR3 protein: CASSGALSSGYTF
CDR3 DNA: TGTGCCAGCAGCGGAGCCCTTTCCTCTGGCTACACCTTC

clone size: -
D gene: -
J gene: TRBJ2-7
V gene: TRBV5-4
CDR3 protein: CASSVDYSYEQYF
CDR3 DNA: TGTGCCAGCAGCGTCGACTACTCCTACGAGCAGTACTTC

clone size: few
D gene: TRBD2
J gene: TRBJ2-5
V gene: TRBV4-2
CDR3 protein: CASSLGTIQETQYF
CDR3 DNA: TGTGCCAGCAGCCTCGGGACTATACAAGAGACCCAGTACTTC

clone size: few
D gene: -
J gene: TRBJ1-4
V gene: TRBV20-1
CDR3 protein: CSASLGGEGEKLFF
CDR3 DNA: TGCAGTGCTAGTTTAGGGGGGGAAGGGGAAAAACTGTTTTTT

clone size: -
D gene: TRBD2
J gene: TRBJ2-2
V gene: TRBV5-4
CDR3 protein: CASSSLAGGYTGELFF
CDR3 DNA: TGTGCCAGCAGCTCTCTAGCGGGAGGGTACACCGGGGAGCTGTTTTTT

clone size: -
D gene: TRBD1
J gene: TRBJ2-5
V gene: TRBV10-3
CDR3 protein: CAISPGQGLETQYF
CDR3 DNA: TGTGCCATCAGTCCGGGACAGGGACTGGAGACCCAGTACTTC

clone size: -
D gene: -
J gene: TRBJ2-3
V gene: TRBV10-3
CDR3 protein: CAISEAGTDTQYF
CDR3 DNA: TGTGCCATCAGTGAAGCGGGCACAGATACGCAGTATTTT

clone size: -
D gene: TRBD1
J gene: TRBJ2-5
V gene: TRBV6-5
CDR3 protein: CASHRQGQETQYF
CDR3 DNA: TGTGCCAGCCATAGACAGGGTCAAGAGACCCAGTACTTC

clone size: once
D gene: TRBD1
J gene: TRBJ1-2
V gene: TRBV6-5
CDR3 protein: CASSSTGGGIYGYTF
CDR3 DNA: TGTGCCAGCAGTTCCACAGGGGGCGGTATCTATGGCTACACCTTC

clone size: -
D gene: -
J gene: TRBJ2-1
V gene: TRBV7-8
CDR3 protein: CASSLARNEQFF
CDR3 DNA: TGTGCCAGCAGCTTAGCGAGGAATGAGCAGTTCTTC

clone size: -
D gene: -
J gene: TRBJ2-3
V gene: TRBV28
CDR3 protein: CAGSSRFTDTQYF
CDR3 DNA: TGTGCCGGCAGTTCGCGGTTCACAGATACGCAGTATTTT

clone size: -
D gene: -
J gene: TRBJ1-5
V gene: TRBV19
CDR3 protein: CASTPLVWQSNQPQHF
CDR3 DNA: TGTGCCAGTACCCCTTTGGTTTGGCAGAGCAATCAGCCCCAGCATTTT

clone size: -
D gene: -
J gene: TRBJ2-3
V gene: TRBV27
CDR3 protein: CASSSGTTSTDTQYF
CDR3 DNA: TGTGCCAGCAGTTCCGGGACAACGTCCACAGATACGCAGTATTTT

clone size: -
D gene: -
J gene: TRBJ1-2
V gene: TRBV28
CDR3 protein: CASSLIEGGYTF
CDR3 DNA: TGTGCCAGCAGTTTAATTGAGGGAGGCTACACCTTC

clone size: few
D gene: -
J gene: TRBJ2-7
V gene: TRBV28
CDR3 protein: CAARDGRASYEQYF
CDR3 DNA: TGTGCCGCCCGGGATGGGCGGGCGTCCTACGAGCAGTACTTC

clone size: -
D gene: -
J gene: TRBJ2-3
V gene: TRBV19
CDR3 protein: CASSIRRNVGGRSTDTQYF
CDR3 DNA: TGTGCCAGTAGTATACGAAGGAATGTTGGGGGCCGGAGCACAGATACGCAGTATTTT

clone size: -
D gene: -
J gene: TRBJ2-6
V gene: TRBV7-3
CDR3 protein: CASSSLSGANVLTF
CDR3 DNA: TGTGCCAGCAGCTCCCTCTCTGGGGCCAACGTCCTGACTTTC

clone size: once
D gene: -
J gene: TRBJ2-7
V gene: TRBV28
CDR3 protein: CASSLPVQGYEQYF
CDR3 DNA: TGTGCCAGCAGTTTGCCTGTCCAGGGCTACGAGCAGTACTTC